This T cell receptor (beta chain) was recorded in a study of T cell responses to AZD1222 COVID-19 vaccine. CDR3 length: 13 residues. V gave up 6 bases and J gave up 0 bases, with 8 bases separating them. CDR1 is SGHTA and CDR2 is FQGTGA in the germline V gene. General study results and limits: Recipients of AZD1222 seropositive at baseline numbered only 6 or 7.

Details on this clone: What it recognizes is unknown.

The protocol was immunoSEQ multiplex PCR, while the TCRdb copy is restricted to in-frame clones and leaves out a portion. The sample has 150,000 to 200,000 clones; around 94% are singletons. This specimen was peripheral blood, taken on day 0 of AZD1222 vaccination. This TCR came from an adult in good health. This chain connects TRBV7-3 to TRBJ1-1; D might be TRBD1 (5 bases). The CDR3 sequence is CASSTGVNTEAFF. CDR3 bases: TGTGCCAGCAGTACGGGGGTGAACACTGAAGCTTTCTTT.